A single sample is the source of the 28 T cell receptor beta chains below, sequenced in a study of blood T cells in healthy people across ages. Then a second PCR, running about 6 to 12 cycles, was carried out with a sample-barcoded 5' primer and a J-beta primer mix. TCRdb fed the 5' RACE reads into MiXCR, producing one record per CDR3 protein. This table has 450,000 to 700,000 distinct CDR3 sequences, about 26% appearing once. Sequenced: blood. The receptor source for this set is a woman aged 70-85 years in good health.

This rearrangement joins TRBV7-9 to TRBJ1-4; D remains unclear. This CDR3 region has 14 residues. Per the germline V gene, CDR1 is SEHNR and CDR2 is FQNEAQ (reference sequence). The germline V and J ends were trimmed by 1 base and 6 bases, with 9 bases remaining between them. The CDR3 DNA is TGTGCCAGCAGCTTAGTTGCGGAGGATGAAAAACTGTTTTTT. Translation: CASSLVAEDEKLFF.

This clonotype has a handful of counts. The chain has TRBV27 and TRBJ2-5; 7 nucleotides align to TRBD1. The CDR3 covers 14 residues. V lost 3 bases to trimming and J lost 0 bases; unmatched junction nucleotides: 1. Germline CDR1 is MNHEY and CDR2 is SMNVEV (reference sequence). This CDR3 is CASSFTGDQETQYF. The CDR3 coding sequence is TGTGCCAGCAGTTTTACAGGGGACCAAGAGACCCAGTACTTC.

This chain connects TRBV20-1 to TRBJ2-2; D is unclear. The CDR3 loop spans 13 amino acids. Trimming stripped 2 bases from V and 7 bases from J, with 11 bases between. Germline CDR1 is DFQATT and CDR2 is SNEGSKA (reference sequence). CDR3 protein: CSARRPASGELFF. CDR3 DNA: TGCAGTGCTAGAAGACCAGCTAGCGGGGAGCTGTTTTTT.

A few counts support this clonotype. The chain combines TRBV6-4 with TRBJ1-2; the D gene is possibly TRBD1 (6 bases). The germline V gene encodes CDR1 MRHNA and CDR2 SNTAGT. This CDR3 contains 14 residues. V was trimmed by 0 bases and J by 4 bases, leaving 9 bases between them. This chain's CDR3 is CASSDSGGGYGYTF. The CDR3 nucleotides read TGTGCCAGCAGTGACTCAGGGGGAGGCTATGGCTACACCTTC.

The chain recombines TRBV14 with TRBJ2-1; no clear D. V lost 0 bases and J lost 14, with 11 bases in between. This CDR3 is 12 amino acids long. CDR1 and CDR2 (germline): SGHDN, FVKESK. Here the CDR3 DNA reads TGTGCCAGCAGCCAAGATAGACGATTGGAGTTCTTC. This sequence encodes CASSQDRRLEFF.

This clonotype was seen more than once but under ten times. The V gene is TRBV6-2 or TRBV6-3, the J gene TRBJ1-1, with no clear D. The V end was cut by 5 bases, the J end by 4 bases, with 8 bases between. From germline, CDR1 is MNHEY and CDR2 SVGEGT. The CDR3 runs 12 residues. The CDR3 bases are TGTGCCAGCAGTCCGCGGTTCACTGAAGCTTTCTTT. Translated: CASSPRFTEAFF.

CDR3 residues: CASSTQGGYTF. The CDR3 DNA reads TGTGCCAGCAGCACCCAAGGGGGCTACACCTTC. The chain links TRBV2 to TRBJ1-2; no reliable D call. The CDR3 sequence is 11 residues long. Looked up from germline, CDR1 is SNHLY and CDR2 is FYNNEI. V was trimmed by 6 bases and J by 8 bases, leaving 10 bases between them.

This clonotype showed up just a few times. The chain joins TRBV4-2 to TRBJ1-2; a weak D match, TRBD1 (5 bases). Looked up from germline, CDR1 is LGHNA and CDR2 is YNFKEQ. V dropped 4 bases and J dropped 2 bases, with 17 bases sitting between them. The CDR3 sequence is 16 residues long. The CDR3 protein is CASSPTPRETNYGYTF. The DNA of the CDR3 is TGTGCCAGCAGCCCCACCCCCAGGGAAACAAACTATGGCTACACCTTC.

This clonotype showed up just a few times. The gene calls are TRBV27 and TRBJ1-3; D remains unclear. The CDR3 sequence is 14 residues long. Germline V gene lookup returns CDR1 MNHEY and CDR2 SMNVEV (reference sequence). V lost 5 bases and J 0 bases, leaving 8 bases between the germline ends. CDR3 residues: CASSPELSGNTIYF. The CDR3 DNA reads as TGTGCCAGCAGTCCCGAACTCTCTGGAAACACCATATATTTT.

DNA for the CDR3: TGTGCCACCAGTGACCCGGGGCAGGGGGCATACGGCTACACCTTC. Translated, it gives CATSDPGQGAYGYTF. The chain joins TRBV24-1 to TRBJ1-2; 8 bases are shared with TRBD1. The germline CDR1 and CDR2 sequences are KGHDR and SFDVKD. V gave up 4 bases and J gave up 8 bases; unmatched junction bases: 11. The CDR3 is made up of 15 amino acids.

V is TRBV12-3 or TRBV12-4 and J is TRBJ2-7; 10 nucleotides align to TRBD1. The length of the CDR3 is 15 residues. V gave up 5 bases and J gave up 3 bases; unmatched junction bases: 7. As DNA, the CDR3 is TGTGCCAGCAGTATACCGGGACAGGGGATCTACGAGCAGTACTTC. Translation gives CASSIPGQGIYEQYF.

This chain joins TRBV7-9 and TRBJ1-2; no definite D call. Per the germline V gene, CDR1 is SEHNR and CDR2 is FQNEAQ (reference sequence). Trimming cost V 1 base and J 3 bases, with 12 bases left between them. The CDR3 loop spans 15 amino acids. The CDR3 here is CASSLGVSGHYGYTF. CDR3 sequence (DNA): TGTGCCAGCAGCTTAGGCGTTAGCGGGCACTATGGCTACACCTTC.

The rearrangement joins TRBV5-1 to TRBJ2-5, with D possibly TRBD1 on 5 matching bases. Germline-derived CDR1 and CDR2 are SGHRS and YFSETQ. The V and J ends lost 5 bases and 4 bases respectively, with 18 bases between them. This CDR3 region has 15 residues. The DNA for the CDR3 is TGCGCCAGCAGGGAGCAGGGCGTCGGACGAGAGACCCAGTACTTC. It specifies CASREQGVGRETQYF. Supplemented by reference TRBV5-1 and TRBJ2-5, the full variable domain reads KAGVTQTPRYLIKTRGQQVTLSCSPISGHRSVSWYQQTPGQGLQFLFEYFSETQRNKGNFPGRFSGRQFSNSRSEMNVSTLELGDSALYLCASREQGVGRETQYFGPGTRLLVL.

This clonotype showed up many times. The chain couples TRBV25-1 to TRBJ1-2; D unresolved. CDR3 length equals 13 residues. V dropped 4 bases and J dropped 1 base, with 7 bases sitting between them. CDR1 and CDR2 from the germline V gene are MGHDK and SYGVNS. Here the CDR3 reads CASSGGFNYGYTF. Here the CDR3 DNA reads TGTGCCAGCAGTGGAGGCTTTAACTATGGCTACACCTTC.

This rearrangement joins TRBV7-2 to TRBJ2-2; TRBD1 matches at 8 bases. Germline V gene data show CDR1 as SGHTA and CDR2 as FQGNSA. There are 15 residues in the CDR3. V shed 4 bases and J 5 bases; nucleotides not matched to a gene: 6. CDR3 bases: TGTGCCAGCAGCTCACAGGGGGTCCCAACCGGGGAGCTGTTTTTT. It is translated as CASSSQGVPTGELFF.

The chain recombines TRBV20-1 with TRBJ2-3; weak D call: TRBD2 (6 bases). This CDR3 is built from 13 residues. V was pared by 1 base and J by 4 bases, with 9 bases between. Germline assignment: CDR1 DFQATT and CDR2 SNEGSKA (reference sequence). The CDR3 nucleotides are TGCAGTGCTAGAGCGGGACTGTCAGATACGCAGTATTTT. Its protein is CSARAGLSDTQYF.

CDR3 nucleotide sequence: TGTGCCAGCAGCCCCCGGAATCCCTACGAGCAGTACTTC. Protein product: CASSPRNPYEQYF. The chain recombines TRBV7-2 with TRBJ2-7; no clear D gene. V was cut by 5 bases and J by 2 bases, with 10 bases left in between. CDR3 length equals 13 residues. Looked up from germline, CDR1 is SGHTA and CDR2 is FQGNSA. Using reference TRBV7-2 and TRBJ2-7 for the parts outside the CDR3, the full variable domain is GAGVSQSPSNKVTEKGKDVELRCDPISGHTALYWYRQSLGQGLEFLIYFQGNSAPDKSGLPSDRFSAERTGGSVSTLTIQRTQQEDSAVYLCASSPRNPYEQYFGPGTRLTVT.

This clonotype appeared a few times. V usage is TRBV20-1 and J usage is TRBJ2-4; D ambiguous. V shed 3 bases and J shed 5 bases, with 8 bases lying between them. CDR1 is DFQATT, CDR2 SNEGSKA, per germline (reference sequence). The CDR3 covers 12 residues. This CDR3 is CSASYSQNIQYF. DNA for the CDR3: TGCAGTGCTAGTTACAGTCAAAACATTCAGTACTTC.

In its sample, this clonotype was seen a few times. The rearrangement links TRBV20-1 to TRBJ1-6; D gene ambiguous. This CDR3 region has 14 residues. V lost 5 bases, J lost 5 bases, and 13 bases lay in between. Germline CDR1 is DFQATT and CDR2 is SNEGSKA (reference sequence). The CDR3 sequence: CSAGPDTNNSPLHF. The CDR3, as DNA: TGCAGTGCTGGACCCGACACGAATAATTCACCCCTCCACTTT.

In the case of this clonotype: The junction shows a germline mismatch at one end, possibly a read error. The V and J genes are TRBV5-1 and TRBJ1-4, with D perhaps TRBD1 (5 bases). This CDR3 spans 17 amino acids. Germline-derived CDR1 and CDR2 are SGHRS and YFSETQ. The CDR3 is CAGSLRNSGPTNEKLFF. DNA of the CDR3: TGCGCCGGCAGCTTGCGGAACTCGGGACCGACTAATGAAAAACTGTTTTTT.

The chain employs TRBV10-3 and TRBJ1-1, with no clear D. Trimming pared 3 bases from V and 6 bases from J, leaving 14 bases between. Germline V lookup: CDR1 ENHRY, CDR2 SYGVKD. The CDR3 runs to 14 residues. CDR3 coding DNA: TGTGCCATCAGTGAAGCTGGGCGTAGCGCTGAAGCTTTCTTT. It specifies CAISEAGRSAEAFF.

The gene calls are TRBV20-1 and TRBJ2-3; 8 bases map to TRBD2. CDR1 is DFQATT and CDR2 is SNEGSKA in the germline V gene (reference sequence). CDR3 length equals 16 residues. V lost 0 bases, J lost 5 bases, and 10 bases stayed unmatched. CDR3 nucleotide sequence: TGCAGTGCTAGAGATTGGCTAGCGGGCAAGGTAGATACGCAGTATTTT. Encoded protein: CSARDWLAGKVDTQYF.

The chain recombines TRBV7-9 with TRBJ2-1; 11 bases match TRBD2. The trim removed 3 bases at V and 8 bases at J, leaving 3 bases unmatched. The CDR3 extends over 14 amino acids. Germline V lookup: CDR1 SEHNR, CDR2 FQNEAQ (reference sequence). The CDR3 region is CASSFGLAGDEQFF. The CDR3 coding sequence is TGTGCCAGCAGCTTCGGACTAGCGGGCGATGAGCAGTTCTTC.

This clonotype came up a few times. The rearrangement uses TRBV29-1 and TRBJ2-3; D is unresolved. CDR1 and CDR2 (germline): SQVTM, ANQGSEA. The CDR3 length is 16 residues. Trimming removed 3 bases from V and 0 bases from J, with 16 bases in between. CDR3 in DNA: TGCAGCGTTGATCCCCTTGGACCGCATAGCACAGATACGCAGTATTTT. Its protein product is CSVDPLGPHSTDTQYF.

The CDR3 nucleotides are TGTGCCAGCAGCTCCCCTCGACTAGCTGCATCCTACAATGAGCAGTTCTTC. Its protein is CASSSPRLAASYNEQFF. V is TRBV11-2 and J is TRBJ2-1, with 7 positions matching TRBD2. The CDR3 runs to 17 residues. The trim removed 4 bases at V and 1 base at J, leaving 10 bases unmatched. Germline V gene sequence: CDR1 SGHAT, CDR2 FQNNGV.

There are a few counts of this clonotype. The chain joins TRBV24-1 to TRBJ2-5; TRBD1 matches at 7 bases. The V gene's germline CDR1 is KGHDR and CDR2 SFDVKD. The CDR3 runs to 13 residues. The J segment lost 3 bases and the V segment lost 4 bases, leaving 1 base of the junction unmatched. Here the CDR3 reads CATSEGGKETQYF. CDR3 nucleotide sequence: TGTGCCACCAGTGAAGGGGGCAAAGAGACCCAGTACTTC.

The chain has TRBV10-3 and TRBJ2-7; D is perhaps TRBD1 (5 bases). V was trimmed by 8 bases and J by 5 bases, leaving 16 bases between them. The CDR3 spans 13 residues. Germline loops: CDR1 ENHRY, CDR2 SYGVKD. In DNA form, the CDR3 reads TGTGCCATCGGGGAAATACAGGCGGACGAGCAGTACTTC. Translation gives CAIGEIQADEQYF.

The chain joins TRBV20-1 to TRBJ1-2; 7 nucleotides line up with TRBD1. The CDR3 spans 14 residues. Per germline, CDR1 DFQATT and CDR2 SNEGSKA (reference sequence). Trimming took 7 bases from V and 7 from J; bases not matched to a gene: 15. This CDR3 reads CSVYPTGRGSGYTF. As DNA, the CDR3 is TGCAGTGTCTACCCGACAGGGCGTGGGAGTGGCTACACCTTC.